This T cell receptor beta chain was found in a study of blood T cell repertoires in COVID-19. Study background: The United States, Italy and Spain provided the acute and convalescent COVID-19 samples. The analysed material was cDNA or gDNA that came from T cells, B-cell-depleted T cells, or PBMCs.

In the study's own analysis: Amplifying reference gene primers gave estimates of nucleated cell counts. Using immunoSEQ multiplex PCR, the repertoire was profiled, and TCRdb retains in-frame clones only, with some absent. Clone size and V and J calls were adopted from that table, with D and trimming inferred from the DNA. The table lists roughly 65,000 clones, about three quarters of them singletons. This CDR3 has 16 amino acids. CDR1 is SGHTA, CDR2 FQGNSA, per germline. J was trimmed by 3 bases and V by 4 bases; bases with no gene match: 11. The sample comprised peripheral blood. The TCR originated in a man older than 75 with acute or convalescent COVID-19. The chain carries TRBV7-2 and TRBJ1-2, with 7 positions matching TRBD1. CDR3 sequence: CASSSATGPSHYGYTF. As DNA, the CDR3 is TGTGCCAGCAGCTCCGCGACAGGGCCGAGTCACTATGGCTACACCTTC.